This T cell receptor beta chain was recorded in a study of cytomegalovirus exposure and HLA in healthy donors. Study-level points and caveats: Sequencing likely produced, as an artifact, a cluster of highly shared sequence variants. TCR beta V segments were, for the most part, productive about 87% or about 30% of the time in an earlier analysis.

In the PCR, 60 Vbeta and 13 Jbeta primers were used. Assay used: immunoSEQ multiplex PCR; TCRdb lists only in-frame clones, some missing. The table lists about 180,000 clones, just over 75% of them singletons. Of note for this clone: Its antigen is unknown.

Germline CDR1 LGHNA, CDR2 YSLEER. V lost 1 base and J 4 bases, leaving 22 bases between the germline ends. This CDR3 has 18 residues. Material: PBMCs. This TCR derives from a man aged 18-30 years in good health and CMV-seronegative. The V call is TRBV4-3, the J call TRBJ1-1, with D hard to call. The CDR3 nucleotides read TGCGCCAGCAGCCAAGGGTTCGCTATAAGGGATGGGAGCACTGAAGCTTTCTTT. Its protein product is CASSQGFAIRDGSTEAFF.